One sample yielded the 18 T cell receptor beta chains listed below, sequenced in a study of blood T cell repertoires in COVID-19. TCRdb's table, derived via immunoSEQ multiplex PCR, lists solely in-frame clones and lacks some. Among hundreds of thousands of clones, about nine tenths were seen once, and the ten largest hold around 1.8%. Sequenced: PBMCs or T cells enriched from blood (not recorded which). The receptors come from a young woman who had recovered from COVID-19.

There are many counts of this clone. The chain has TRBV2 and TRBJ2-2; TRBD1 matches at 10 bases. V was clipped by 6 bases and J by 4 bases; unmatched bases: 5. CDR1 and CDR2 from the germline V gene are SNHLY and FYNNEI. CDR3 size: 15 residues. The CDR3 coding sequence is TGTGCCAGCAGGACCGGGACAGGGGTCACCGGGGAGCTGTTTTTT. Residues: CASRTGTGVTGELFF. The full variable domain, completed using reference TRBV2 and TRBJ2-2, is EPEVTQTPSHQVTQMGQEVILRCVPISNHLYFYWYRQILGQKVEFLVSFYNNEISEKSEIFDDQFSVERPDGSNFTLKIRSTKLEDSAMYFCASRTGTGVTGELFFGEGSRLTVL.

V usage is TRBV5-4 and J usage is TRBJ1-2; maybe TRBD1 (6 bases). CDR1 is SGHNT and CDR2 is YYREEE in the germline V gene (reference sequence). V dropped 4 bases and J dropped 14 bases, with 21 bases sitting between them. The length of the CDR3 is 13 residues. The CDR3 DNA reads as TGTGCCAGCAGCATCCAGGGAGACGACCAGGGGACCTTC. It codes for CASSIQGDDQGTF.

Only one count was recorded for this clone. The V call is TRBV5-1, the J call TRBJ2-2, with a possible D match to TRBD1 (5 bases). The CDR3 has 12 residues. The germline V gene has CDR1 SGHRS and CDR2 YFSETQ. The ends were cut back, 2 bases at V and 6 bases at J, with 5 bases in the middle. CDR3 nucleotide sequence: TGCGCCAGCAGCTTAGGGGCCGGGGAGCTGTTTTTT. Amino acids: CASSLGAGELFF.

The chain has TRBV19 and TRBJ1-6; D is undetermined. V was cut by 6 bases and J by 9 bases, with 9 bases left in between. The CDR3 runs to 12 residues. CDR1 and CDR2 from the germline V gene are LNHDA and SQIVND (reference sequence). CDR3 bases: TGTGCCAGTAGACCGGGTCGTTCACCCCTCCACTTT. Translation: CASRPGRSPLHF.

V is TRBV5-6 and J is TRBJ1-2; TRBD1 is a possible D gene (6 bases). CDR3 length: 14 residues. Trimming removed 4 bases from V and 4 bases from J, with 14 bases in between. Germline CDR1 SGHDT, CDR2 YYEEEE. The CDR3 here is CASSPDRLGYGYTF. The CDR3 DNA sequence: TGTGCCAGCAGCCCCGACAGGCTCGGCTATGGCTACACCTTC. The variable domain in full, with the rest retrieved from reference TRBV5-6 and TRBJ1-2, is DAGVTQSPTHLIKTRGQQVTLRCSPKSGHDTVSWYQQALGQGPQFIFQYYEEEERQRGNFPDRFSGHQFPNYSSELNVNALLLGDSALYLCASSPDRLGYGYTFGSGTRLTVV.

The rearrangement links TRBV24-1 to TRBJ1-4, with TRBD1 as a possible D gene (5 bases). V lost 3 bases and J 8 bases, leaving 18 bases between the germline ends. Germline CDR1 reads KGHDR; CDR2 reads SFDVKD. The CDR3 runs 16 residues. CDR3 coding DNA: TGTGCCACCAGTGATCCGCTGGGGGGAAGCCGGGAAAAACTGTTTTTT. It is translated as CATSDPLGGSREKLFF.

This clone showed up just once. The rearrangement uses TRBV4-1 and TRBJ1-4; TRBD1 is a possible D gene (5 bases). V lost 3 bases and J 8 bases, leaving 16 bases between the germline ends. The CDR3 length is 15 residues. Germline V gene lookup returns CDR1 MGHRA and CDR2 YSYEKL. The CDR3, as DNA: TGCGCCAGCAGCCAGGGGCCTCTCGGTAAGGAAAAACTGTTTTTT. Translated, it gives CASSQGPLGKEKLFF.

The chain combines TRBV27 with TRBJ1-4, with 9 bases fitting TRBD1. From germline, CDR1 is MNHEY and CDR2 SMNVEV (reference sequence). The CDR3 sequence is 14 residues long. The trim removed 5 bases at V and 7 bases at J, leaving 5 bases unmatched. The CDR3 here is CASSVTGGGEKLFF. CDR3 in DNA: TGTGCCAGCAGTGTAACAGGGGGCGGTGAAAAACTGTTTTTT. The variable domain in full, completed from reference TRBV27 and TRBJ1-4, reads EAQVTQNPRYLITVTGKKLTVTCSQNMNHEYMSWYRQDPGLGLRQIYYSMNVEVTDKGDVPEGYKVSRKEKRNFPLILESPSPNQTSLYFCASSVTGGGEKLFFGSGTQLSVL.

This clone occurred a few times. The V gene is TRBV6-2 or TRBV6-3, the J gene TRBJ1-3; perhaps TRBD1 as D (5 bases). V lost 4 bases to trimming and J lost 1 base, with 14 bases between them. The CDR3 covers 16 residues. Per the germline V gene, CDR1 is MNHEY and CDR2 is SVGEGT. CDR3 amino acids: CASSFDRANSGNTIYF. CDR3 in DNA: TGTGCCAGCAGTTTTGACAGAGCGAATTCTGGAAACACCATATATTTT.

Worth noting for this clone: A junction end diverges from the germline sequence, so it may reflect a read error. CDR3 residues: CATSKLAGAGRNF. The CDR3 coding sequence is TGCGCCACCTCAAAGTTGGCGGGGGCGGGGCGCAACTTC. This chain joins TRBV23-1 and TRBJ2-5; possibly TRBD2 for D (7 bases). TRBV23-1 falls under the ORF class, with uncertain function. CDR3 length: 13 amino acids.

The chain couples TRBV11-3 to TRBJ2-7; perhaps TRBD2 as D (6 bases). From germline, CDR1 is SGHNT and CDR2 YENEEA. V lost 0 bases and J lost 4, with 10 bases in between. This CDR3 region has 14 residues. CDR3 loop: CASSLDAGRYEQYF. CDR3 nucleotides: TGTGCCAGCAGCTTAGATGCAGGGAGGTACGAGCAGTACTTC. The full variable domain, with the rest looked up from reference TRBV11-3 and TRBJ2-7, is EAGVVQSPRYKIIEKKQPVAFWCNPISGHNTLYWYLQNLGQGPELLIRYENEEAVDDSQLPKDRFSAERLKGVDSTLKIQPAELGDSAVYLCASSLDAGRYEQYFGPGTRLTVT.

The J gene is TRBJ2-5, the V gene TRBV2, with D perhaps matching TRBD2 (7 bases). Germline V gene data show CDR1 as SNHLY and CDR2 as FYNNEI. CDR3 length: 16 amino acids. Trimming removed 6 bases at V and 4 bases at J, with 21 bases between. CDR3 loop: CASRASAEGGGETQYF. The CDR3 DNA sequence: TGTGCCAGCAGGGCTAGCGCCGAAGGGGGGGGAGAGACCCAGTACTTC.

The chain employs TRBV11-3 and TRBJ2-7; 8 bases map to TRBD1. The V gene end was trimmed by 5 bases and the J gene end by 3 bases; junction bases not matched to a gene: 6. Germline loops: CDR1 SGHNT, CDR2 YENEEA. This CDR3 is 14 amino acids long. The CDR3 reads CASSQTGGIYEQYF. As DNA, the CDR3 is TGTGCCAGCAGCCAAACAGGGGGGATCTACGAGCAGTACTTC.

V is TRBV28 and J is TRBJ2-7, with TRBD1 matching over 8 bases. CDR1 and CDR2 (germline): MDHEN, SYDVKM. V was pared by 8 bases and J by 5 bases, with 8 bases of the junction left unmatched. The CDR3 spans 13 residues. This CDR3 is CASSGTGSHEQYF. CDR3 sequence (DNA): TGTGCCAGCTCCGGGACAGGCAGCCACGAGCAGTACTTC.

To note about this clone: The junction shows a germline mismatch at one end, possibly a read error. The V gene is TRBV7-9, the J gene TRBJ2-7, with D uncertain. CDR1 and CDR2 (germline): SEHNR, FQNEAQ (reference sequence). The CDR3 is made up of 12 amino acids. DNA for the CDR3: TGTGCCAGCAGTTCAGACGCCGGGTCTGGTTGGTTC. It codes for CASSSDAGSGWF.

J is TRBJ2-3 and V is TRBV3-1 (or the pseudogene TRBV3-2); TRBD1 matches 9 bases. Germline CDR1 is LGHDT and CDR2 is YNNKEL (reference sequence). Trimming at V came to 6 bases and at J to 0 bases, leaving 10 bases not matched to a gene. The CDR3 has 17 residues. CDR3 in amino acids: CASRGQGPSRSTDTQYF. The CDR3, as DNA: TGTGCCAGCAGGGGACAGGGCCCATCCCGTAGCACAGATACGCAGTATTTT.

The V gene is TRBV11-3, the J gene TRBJ2-7; a possible D gene is TRBD1 (6 bases). Germline loops: CDR1 SGHNT, CDR2 YENEEA. This CDR3 is built from 13 residues. The V and J ends lost 4 bases and 5 bases respectively, with 12 bases between them. CDR3 nucleotide sequence: TGTGCCAGCAGCTACACAGGGTCCCACGAGCAGTACTTC. Translated, it gives CASSYTGSHEQYF.

This CDR3 is CSARESPQFF. The DNA of the CDR3 is TGCAGTGCTAGAGAGTCCCCTCAGTTCTTC. This chain joins TRBV20-1 and TRBJ2-1; no clear D. Trimming stripped 0 bases from V and 13 bases from J, with 7 bases between. The CDR3 loop spans 10 amino acids. Germline V gene lookup returns CDR1 DFQATT and CDR2 SNEGSKA (reference sequence).